The 4 T cell receptor beta chains in this list originate from one sample, sequenced in a study of blood T cell repertoires in COVID-19. This table comes from immunoSEQ multiplex PCR, and its TCRdb copy is limited to in-frame clones, with some not included. Counted here are about 190,000 clones, over 75% occurring once; the ten biggest clones make up 26%. The sequenced material came from peripheral blood. The receptors originated from a woman aged 70-85 years with acute or convalescent COVID-19.

The chain links TRBV6-6 to TRBJ2-7; a possible D gene is TRBD1 (5 bases). Germline CDR1 and CDR2: MNHNY and SVGAGI (reference sequence). The CDR3 runs to 12 residues. V lost 5 bases and J 3 bases, leaving 8 bases between the germline ends. CDR3 in amino acids: CASSPTDYEQYF. In nucleotides, the CDR3 is TGTGCCAGCAGTCCGACAGACTACGAGCAGTACTTC.

The chain employs TRBV4-1 and TRBJ1-4, with a weak D call TRBD1 (5 bases). The V gene's germline CDR1 is MGHRA and CDR2 YSYEKL. The CDR3 runs to 12 residues. Trimming took 4 bases from V and 7 from J, leaving 7 bases between them. Here the CDR3 DNA reads TGCGCCAGCAGCCGGGACTTTGAAAAACTGTTTTTT. It translates to CASSRDFEKLFF.

The chain combines TRBV5-1 with TRBJ2-5; 8 nucleotides line up with TRBD1. The V gene's germline CDR1 is SGHRS and CDR2 YFSETQ. This CDR3 is built from 14 residues. Germline trimming cut 4 bases from V and 9 bases from J; bases unmatched to any gene: 11. This CDR3 is CASSPQGAPLAQYF. CDR3 nucleotides: TGCGCCAGCAGCCCTCAGGGGGCACCATTGGCCCAGTACTTC.

The chain employs TRBV2 and TRBJ2-6; maybe TRBD1 (6 bases). Between the trimmed V and J ends, which lost 7 bases and 0 bases, there was a span of 16 bases. CDR3 size: 17 residues. Looked up from germline, CDR1 is SNHLY and CDR2 is FYNNEI. CDR3 in DNA: TGTGCCAGCATGTATGAGGGGGTGAGCTCTGGGGCCAACGTCCTGACTTTC. Its translation: CASMYEGVSSGANVLTF. Drawing the rest from reference TRBV2 and TRBJ2-6, the complete variable domain is EPEVTQTPSHQVTQMGQEVILRCVPISNHLYFYWYRQILGQKVEFLVSFYNNEISEKSEIFDDQFSVERPDGSNFTLKIRSTKLEDSAMYFCASMYEGVSSGANVLTFGAGSRLTVL.